This TCR beta chain is drawn from a study of blood T cell repertoires in COVID-19 (dated by TCRdb to about 2020). For the study in its entirety: Collaborator samples came from the United States, Italy and Spain and covered acute and convalescent phases of COVID-19. The material from the prospective study consisted of cDNA or gDNA derived from T cells, B-cell-depleted T cells, or PBMCs. The dataset comprised deeply sampled blood TCRbeta repertoires from subjects exposed to, actively infected with, or recovered from COVID-19. The repertoires were released in a freely available public database meant as a resource for research on the immune response to SARS-CoV-2. The samples were drawn from the first 160 participants of the ongoing ImmuneRACE study and from over a thousand subjects provided by 6 global collaborators. A de-identified subject ID, COVID-19 status, age in years and sex were almost always included in the sample metadata. Where available, HLA class I and class II types were obtained from metadata supplied by the sample provider rather than from assay-based typing.

Collaborating institutions collected whole blood in K2EDTA tubes following their own protocols. Collaborator samples were shipped for TCRbeta analysis as frozen whole blood, isolated PBMCs, or DNA extracted from either sample type. Of note for this clone: Its recognized antigen is unknown. The input lacks base qualities; no much larger clone sits a single base away.

TCRbeta CDR3 regions were amplified from genomic DNA using the immunoSEQ Assay, a bias-controlled multiplex PCR. As for the original processing: The number of nucleated cells in each sample was estimated by amplification of reference gene primers within the assay. To quantify the absolute abundance of each unique TCRbeta CDR3 rearrangement, sequence reads were collapsed and filtered. For each sample, productive Simpson clonality was calculated by taking the square root of Simpson's diversity index across productive rearrangements. As stored in TCRdb, this immuneACCESS dataset retains in-frame rearrangements with V and J assigned. A fraction of the clones does not appear; measured against another copy, unresolved V genes explain less than half of the discrepancy, and the remainder lacks a known reason. V, J and clone size derive from that table, while D and trimming were established from the DNA sequence. This sample gives roughly 180,000 clones in total; 70% to 90% of them show up just once. Roughly 2.2% of the sample lies in the top ten.

The study at large found these results: The quantity of clinical and demographic metadata differed by source and by participant and was supplied without curation.

A distance of 14 bases separates the germline ends of V and J, which lose 0 bases and 2 bases respectively. CDR1 MGHRA and CDR2 YSYEKL are derived from the germline V gene. From the cysteine through the phenylalanine, the CDR3 covers 17 amino acids. Just CDR3 DNA is preserved here, 51 bases in frame from base 1. Recombination linked TRBV4-1 to TRBJ1-5, and perhaps TRBD1 as D gene, on 5 matching bases. The clonotype originates from a man in his 70s with active or convalescent COVID-19. Material for sequencing was peripheral blood. The DNA is as follows: TGCGCCAGCAGCCAAGACTCGGGGGTTTTGGGCAATCAGCCCCAGCATTTT. The encoded protein is CASSQDSGVLGNQPQHF.